The 30 T cell receptor beta chains below come from one sample, sequenced in a study of shared clonotypes between healthy human individuals. Profiled with immunoSEQ multiplex PCR; TCRdb holds only in-frame clones, not every one. In the table there are some 2,000,000 clones, approximately 96% of which are singletons. The sequencing sample was made of naive CD4+ T cells sorted from blood. Subset indicated: CD45RA+ positively selected. The source of these receptors is a man younger than 35 in good health.

V and J are TRBV5-6 and TRBJ2-3; 10 bases are a match to TRBD2. CDR1 SGHDT and CDR2 YYEEEE come from the germline V gene. With V trimmed by 3 bases and J by 4 bases, 5 bases remained unmatched. CDR3 length: 15 amino acids. CDR3 sequence reads: CASSWLTSGPDTQYF. For the CDR3, the DNA is TGTGCCAGCAGCTGGTTGACTAGCGGGCCAGATACGCAGTATTTT.

The chain couples TRBV4-3 to TRBJ2-7, with 9 nucleotides matching TRBD2. Germline lookup yields CDR1 LGHNA and CDR2 YSLEER. V lost 1 base, J lost 0 bases, and 4 bases stayed unmatched. The CDR3 consists of 16 residues. CDR3 nucleotide sequence: TGCGCCAGCAGCCAAGGTCTAGCGGGAAGCTCCTACGAGCAGTACTTC. It translates to CASSQGLAGSSYEQYF.

This sequence joins TRBV18 and TRBJ1-4; 7 nucleotides line up with TRBD1. J gave up 8 bases and V 3 bases, and 6 bases lay outside the gene matches. The V gene's germline CDR1 is KGHSH and CDR2 LQKENI. The CDR3 sequence is 14 residues long. The CDR3 nucleotides read TGTGCCAGCTCACCTAGGACAGGTTCCGAAAAACTGTTTTTT. Residues: CASSPRTGSEKLFF.

The rearrangement uses TRBV2 and TRBJ2-2; D is perhaps TRBD2 (6 bases). Germline V lookup: CDR1 SNHLY, CDR2 FYNNEI. Deletions cut 5 bases from V and 3 bases from J, with 10 bases between. This CDR3 has 14 amino acids. CDR3 coding DNA: TGTGCCAGCAGTTACACTAGCTACACCGGGGAGCTGTTTTTT. Its protein product is CASSYTSYTGELFF.

The chain employs TRBV9 and TRBJ2-2, with a possible D match to TRBD1 (7 bases). Germline V gives CDR1 SGDLS, CDR2 YYNGEE. The CDR3 covers 16 residues. The V end lost 3 bases, the J end lost 3 bases, and 15 bases lay between the germline ends. Written as DNA, the CDR3 is TGTGCCAGCAGCGGTAGGGGGCGCGGGGACACCGGGGAGCTGTTTTTT. Protein product: CASSGRGRGDTGELFF. Drawing the rest from reference TRBV9 and TRBJ2-2, the complete variable domain is DSGVTQTPKHLITATGQRVTLRCSPRSGDLSVYWYQQSLDQGLQFLIQYYNGEERAKGNILERFSAQQFPDLHSELNLSSLELGDSALYFCASSGRGRGDTGELFFGEGSRLTVL.

The CDR3 nucleotides are TGTGCCAGCAGTTACGCATTAACAACCGGGGAGCTGTTTTTT. Protein product: CASSYALTTGELFF. This chain links TRBV6-5 with TRBJ2-2; D unresolved. Germline lookup yields CDR1 MNHEY and CDR2 SVGAGI. This CDR3 is built from 14 residues. Between the trimmed V and J ends, which lost 2 bases and 5 bases, there was a span of 9 bases.

The chain employs TRBV11-2 and TRBJ2-7; no clear D. V was trimmed by 4 bases and J by 4 bases, leaving 14 bases between them. CDR1 is SGHAT and CDR2 is FQNNGV in the germline V gene. The CDR3 loop spans 14 amino acids. The CDR3 region has the DNA TGTGCCAGCAGCTCGCTCCGGACGTTATACGAGCAGTACTTC. Encoded protein: CASSSLRTLYEQYF.

The J gene is TRBJ2-5, the V gene TRBV13; 7 bases map to TRBD1. V was pared by 5 bases and J by 2 bases, with 14 bases of the junction left unmatched. CDR1 and CDR2 from the germline V gene are PRHDT and FYEKMQ (reference sequence). There are 17 residues in the CDR3. The CDR3 is CASSLNYRDSLQETQYF. As DNA, the CDR3 is TGTGCCAGCAGCCTAAATTACCGGGACAGCTTACAAGAGACCCAGTACTTC. Full variable domain (missing parts from reference TRBV13 and TRBJ2-5): AAGVIQSPRHLIKEKRETATLKCYPIPRHDTVYWYQQGPGQDPQFLISFYEKMQSDKGSIPDRFSAQQFSDYHSELNMSSLELGDSALYFCASSLNYRDSLQETQYFGPGTRLLVL.

CDR3 sequence (DNA): TGTGCCAGCAGCCAAGACAGATCCTTTCCTGGCGAGCAGTACTTC. This gives the protein CASSQDRSFPGEQYF. The chain combines TRBV6-5 with TRBJ2-7; D is perhaps TRBD1 (5 bases). The germline V gene encodes CDR1 MNHEY and CDR2 SVGAGI. V lost 6 bases and J lost 6, with 21 bases in between. The CDR3 consists of 15 residues.

The chain employs TRBV7-2 and TRBJ2-4; 7 positions agree with TRBD2. J lost 1 base, V lost 4 bases, and 16 bases had no gene match. The CDR3 runs to 19 residues. From germline, CDR1 is SGHTA and CDR2 FQGNSA. The CDR3 reads CASSSQDVREFLAKNIQYF. The CDR3 nucleotides are TGTGCCAGCAGCTCCCAGGACGTGCGGGAGTTTCTCGCCAAAAACATTCAGTACTTC. The entire variable domain, with the rest obtained from reference TRBV7-2 and TRBJ2-4, is as follows: GAGVSQSPSNKVTEKGKDVELRCDPISGHTALYWYRQSLGQGLEFLIYFQGNSAPDKSGLPSDRFSAERTGGSVSTLTIQRTQQEDSAVYLCASSSQDVREFLAKNIQYFGAGTRLSVL.

The rearrangement links TRBV28 to TRBJ1-5; 7 bases are shared with TRBD1. V was pared by 6 bases and J by 5 bases, with 13 bases of the junction left unmatched. The CDR3 is 16 amino acids. Germline values: CDR1 MDHEN, CDR2 SYDVKM. The DNA of the CDR3 is TGTGCCAGCAGAAATATAGTCGGGACAGCTCATCAGCCCCAGCATTTT. It yields the protein CASRNIVGTAHQPQHF.

The chain is built from TRBV4-1 and TRBJ1-6, with D uncertain. Germline assignment: CDR1 MGHRA and CDR2 YSYEKL. The length of the CDR3 is 18 residues. V was clipped by 0 bases and J by 1 base, with 13 bases between them. The CDR3 loop reads CASSQDTPRTSYNSPLHF. Here the CDR3 DNA reads TGCGCCAGCAGCCAAGATACTCCACGGACGTCCTATAATTCACCCCTCCACTTT.

Notes on this clone: Other DNA sequences of this sample code for an identical CDR3. The rearrangement uses TRBV5-1 and TRBJ1-5; D is unclear. This CDR3 spans 15 amino acids. Trimming cost V 4 bases and J 0 bases, with 11 bases left between them. The germline CDR1 and CDR2 sequences are SGHRS and YFSETQ. CDR3 DNA: TGCGCCAGCAGCCTGGACTCTTATAGCAATCAGCCCCAGCATTTT. Translating it yields CASSLDSYSNQPQHF.

This rearrangement joins TRBV21-1 to TRBJ2-7. TRBV21-1 has pseudogene status. The CDR3 covers 14 residues. The CDR3 coding sequence is TGTGCCAGCACCATCAATGCCGCAGGGACCGAGCAGTACTTC. It is translated as CASTINAAGTEQYF.

The CDR3 loop is CASSLEVGANVLTF. DNA for the CDR3: TGTGCCAGCAGTTTGGAAGTGGGGGCCAACGTCCTGACTTTC. The chain uses TRBV6-6 and TRBJ2-6; no reliable D call. Germline CDR1 and CDR2: MNHNY and SVGAGI (reference sequence). The CDR3 consists of 14 residues. Trimming took 4 bases from V and 4 from J, leaving 8 bases between them.

About this clone itself: The same CDR3 also results from other DNA sequences found in this sample. This chain's CDR3 is CASSQDPGQETQYF. The CDR3 DNA reads TGCGCCAGCAGCCAAGATCCGGGACAAGAGACCCAGTACTTC. The chain uses TRBV4-1 and TRBJ2-5, with TRBD2 as a possible D gene (5 bases). Trimming took off 0 bases at V and 2 bases at J, with 7 bases between the two ends. The CDR3 runs to 14 residues. Germline values: CDR1 MGHRA, CDR2 YSYEKL.

This sequence joins TRBV19 and TRBJ2-1; 8 bases are shared with TRBD1. Germline CDR1 reads LNHDA; CDR2 reads SQIVND (reference sequence). V was clipped by 3 bases and J by 8 bases; unmatched bases: 24. The length of the CDR3 is 20 residues. CDR3 sequence reads: CASSIPSGQADLGFRHEQFF. CDR3 nucleotide sequence: TGTGCCAGTAGTATTCCCTCGGGACAGGCGGATCTGGGCTTTCGGCATGAGCAGTTCTTC. Looking up the rest from reference TRBV19 and TRBJ2-1 gives the full variable domain: DGGITQSPKYLFRKEGQNVTLSCEQNLNHDAMYWYRQDPGQGLRLIYYSQIVNDFQKGDIAEGYSVSREKKESFPLTVTSAQKNPTAFYLCASSIPSGQADLGFRHEQFFGPGTRLTVL.

This clone showed up just once. V is TRBV6-5 and J is TRBJ1-4; D is possibly TRBD1 (5 bases). CDR3 length: 16 residues. Trimming removed 4 bases from V and 5 bases from J, with 17 bases in between. Germline CDR1 and CDR2: MNHEY and SVGAGI. In DNA, the CDR3 is TGTGCCAGCAGTTCTCACCTCGCGGGGGGGAATGAAAAACTGTTTTTT. Translated, it gives CASSSHLAGGNEKLFF.

This chain links TRBV30 with TRBJ2-3; TRBD2 agrees at 11 bases. There are 16 residues in the CDR3. Germline V gives CDR1 GTSNPN, CDR2 SVGIG (reference sequence). The J segment lost 0 bases and the V segment lost 0 bases, leaving 2 bases of the junction unmatched. As DNA, the CDR3 is TGTGCCTGGAGTGTTGGGACTAGCGGTAGCACAGATACGCAGTATTTT. This codes for CAWSVGTSGSTDTQYF.

The gene calls are TRBV7-9 and TRBJ2-2; D is perhaps TRBD1 (5 bases). Germline-derived CDR1 and CDR2 are SEHNR and FQNEAQ (reference sequence). V was clipped by 7 bases and J by 1 base, with 10 bases between them. This CDR3 has 14 amino acids. In DNA, the CDR3 is TGTGCCAGCAAGGGGCAAGGGAACACCGGGGAGCTGTTTTTT. As protein: CASKGQGNTGELFF.

The sample holds one count of this clone. This chain uses TRBV7-3 with TRBJ2-5, with 8 bases lining up with TRBD1. This CDR3 has 13 amino acids. Unmatched junction bases numbered 4, after V lost 2 bases and J lost 8 bases. CDR1 and CDR2 (germline): SGHTA, FQGTGA. The CDR3 reads CASSLGQGGTQYF. The CDR3, as DNA: TGTGCCAGCAGCTTAGGACAGGGAGGAACCCAGTACTTC. The entire variable domain, with the rest obtained from reference TRBV7-3 and TRBJ2-5, is as follows: GAGVSQTPSNKVTEKGKYVELRCDPISGHTALYWYRQSLGQGPEFLIYFQGTGAADDSGLPNDRFFAVRPEGSVSTLKIQRTERGDSAVYLCASSLGQGGTQYFGPGTRLLVL.

The rearrangement joins TRBV5-1 to TRBJ2-3; 8 nucleotides line up with TRBD2. Losses at the gene ends were 0 bases for V and 1 base for J; bases not matched to a gene: 4. Germline lookup yields CDR1 SGHRS and CDR2 YFSETQ. The CDR3 spans 16 residues. The CDR3: CASSLVAGPRTDTQYF. The DNA of the CDR3 is TGCGCCAGCAGCTTGGTAGCGGGGCCACGCACAGATACGCAGTATTTT.

The chain recombines TRBV11-2 with TRBJ2-3; D is unresolved. The V gene lost 1 base and the J gene lost 2 bases, with 7 bases spanning the gap. CDR1 SGHAT and CDR2 FQNNGV come from the germline V gene. This CDR3 has 14 residues. The CDR3 is CASSLGVTTDTQYF. CDR3 nucleotides: TGTGCCAGCAGCTTAGGGGTTACCACAGATACGCAGTATTTT.

This chain connects TRBV11-2 to TRBJ1-1; 7 nucleotides match TRBD1. CDR1 is SGHAT, CDR2 FQNNGV, per germline. V trimming: 5 bases; J trimming: 1 base; junction bases outside the gene matches: 4. CDR3 length: 14 amino acids. CDR3 sequence reads: CASSHRGENTEAFF. DNA for the CDR3: TGTGCCAGCAGCCACAGGGGCGAGAACACTGAAGCTTTCTTT.

The chain has TRBV2 and TRBJ2-5, with 9 bases lining up with TRBD1. The CDR3 runs to 15 residues. Germline values: CDR1 SNHLY, CDR2 FYNNEI. V dropped 6 bases and J dropped 5; count of bases not matched to a gene: 10. The chain's CDR3 is CASRAGTGSGETQYF. Written as DNA, the CDR3 is TGTGCCAGCAGGGCCGGGACAGGGAGCGGGGAGACCCAGTACTTC. Based on the CDR3 plus reference TRBV2 and TRBJ2-5, the full variable domain is EPEVTQTPSHQVTQMGQEVILRCVPISNHLYFYWYRQILGQKVEFLVSFYNNEISEKSEIFDDQFSVERPDGSNFTLKIRSTKLEDSAMYFCASRAGTGSGETQYFGPGTRLLVL.

The chain carries TRBV4-3 and TRBJ2-6, with D perhaps TRBD1 (6 bases). This CDR3 contains 17 residues. The ends were cut back, 5 bases at V and 0 bases at J, with 14 bases in the middle. Germline lookup yields CDR1 LGHNA and CDR2 YSLEER. The CDR3 DNA reads TGCGCCAGCAGCAAGACGACAGGAGACTCTGGGGCCAACGTCCTGACTTTC. This codes for CASSKTTGDSGANVLTF.

J is TRBJ1-4 and V is TRBV10-3; no definite D call. CDR3 length equals 16 residues. Trimming took 5 bases from V and 0 from J, leaving 13 bases between them. Germline CDR1 reads ENHRY; CDR2 reads SYGVKD. The CDR3 spells CAISPSNVATNEKLFF. The CDR3, as DNA: TGTGCCATCAGTCCCTCGAATGTTGCAACTAATGAAAAACTGTTTTTT.

V is TRBV27 and J is TRBJ1-4; D gene uncertain. CDR3 length equals 14 residues. V dropped 2 bases and J dropped 7 bases, with 11 bases sitting between them. Germline values: CDR1 MNHEY, CDR2 SMNVEV (reference sequence). This chain's CDR3 is CASSLQTRGEKLFF. CDR3 nucleotides: TGTGCCAGCAGTTTACAGACACGAGGTGAAAAACTGTTTTTT.

V and J are TRBV28 and TRBJ2-7; D may be TRBD1 (5 bases). Germline V CDR1 and CDR2: MDHEN, SYDVKM. Trimming removed 4 bases at V and 5 bases at J, with 15 bases between. This CDR3 region has 14 residues. The CDR3 protein is CASSSMTVLDEQYF. The DNA for the CDR3 is TGTGCCAGCAGTTCAATGACAGTGTTGGACGAGCAGTACTTC.

This clone appeared once. The chain couples TRBV28 to TRBJ2-3, with 7 bases that match TRBD2. The CDR3 length is 16 residues. J was trimmed by 1 base and V by 5 bases; bases with no gene match: 9. From germline, CDR1 is MDHEN and CDR2 SYDVKM. CDR3 bases: TGTGCCAGCAGTCCCTCTAGCGGAGATGGCACAGATACGCAGTATTTT. This encodes CASSPSSGDGTDTQYF.